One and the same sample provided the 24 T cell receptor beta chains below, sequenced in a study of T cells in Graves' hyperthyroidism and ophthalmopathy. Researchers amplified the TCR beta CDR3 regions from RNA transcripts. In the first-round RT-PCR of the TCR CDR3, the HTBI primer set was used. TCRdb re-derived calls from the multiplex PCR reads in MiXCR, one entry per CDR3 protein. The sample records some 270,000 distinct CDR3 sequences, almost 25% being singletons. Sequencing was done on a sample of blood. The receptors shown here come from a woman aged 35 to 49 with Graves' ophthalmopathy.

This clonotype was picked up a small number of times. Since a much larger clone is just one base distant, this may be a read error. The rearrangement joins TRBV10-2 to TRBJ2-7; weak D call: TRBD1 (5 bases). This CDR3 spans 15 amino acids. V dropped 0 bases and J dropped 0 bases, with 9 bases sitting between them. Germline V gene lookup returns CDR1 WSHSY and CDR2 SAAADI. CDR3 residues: CASSESPTVSYEQYF. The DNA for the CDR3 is TGCGCCAGCAGTGAGTCGCCGACAGTCTCCTACGAGCAGTACTTC.

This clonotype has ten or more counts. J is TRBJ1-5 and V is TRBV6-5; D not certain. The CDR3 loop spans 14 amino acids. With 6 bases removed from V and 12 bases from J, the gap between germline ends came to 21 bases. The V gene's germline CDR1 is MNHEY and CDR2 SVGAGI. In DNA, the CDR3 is TGTGCCAGCAGCCGGGAGGTACGGCCACCTAACCAGCATTTT. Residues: CASSREVRPPNQHF.

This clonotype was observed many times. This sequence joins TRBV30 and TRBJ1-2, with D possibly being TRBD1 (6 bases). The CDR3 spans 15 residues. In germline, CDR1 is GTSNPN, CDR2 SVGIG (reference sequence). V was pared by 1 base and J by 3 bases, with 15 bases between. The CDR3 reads CAWSGPRGRDYGYTF. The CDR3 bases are TGTGCCTGGAGTGGACCCAGGGGTAGAGACTATGGCTACACCTTC.

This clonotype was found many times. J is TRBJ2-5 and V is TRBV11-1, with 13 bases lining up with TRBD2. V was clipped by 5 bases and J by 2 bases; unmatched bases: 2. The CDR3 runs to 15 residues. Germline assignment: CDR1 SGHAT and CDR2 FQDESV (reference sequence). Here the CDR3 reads CASSRTSGRQETQYF. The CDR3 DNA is TGTGCCAGCAGCCGGACTAGCGGGAGACAAGAGACCCAGTACTTC.

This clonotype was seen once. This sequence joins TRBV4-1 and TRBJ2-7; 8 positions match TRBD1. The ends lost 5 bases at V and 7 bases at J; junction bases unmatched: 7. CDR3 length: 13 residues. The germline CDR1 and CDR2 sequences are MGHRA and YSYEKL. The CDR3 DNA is TGCGCCAGCAGCTCTGACAGGGGTTCTGAGCAGTACTTC. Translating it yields CASSSDRGSEQYF.

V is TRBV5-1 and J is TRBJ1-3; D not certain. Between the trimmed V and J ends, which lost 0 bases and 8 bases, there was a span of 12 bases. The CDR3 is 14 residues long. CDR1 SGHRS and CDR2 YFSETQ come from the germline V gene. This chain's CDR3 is CASSLDPGGDTIYF. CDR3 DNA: TGCGCCAGCAGCTTGGATCCGGGAGGCGACACCATATATTTT.

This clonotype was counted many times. The CDR3 sequence: CSARDGRSEAFF. The DNA for the CDR3 is TGCAGTGCTAGAGATGGGCGGTCTGAAGCTTTCTTT. This chain connects TRBV20-1 to TRBJ1-1, with D unresolved. The V and J ends lost 0 bases and 6 bases respectively, with 8 bases between them. Germline V CDR1 and CDR2: DFQATT, SNEGSKA (reference sequence). The CDR3 runs 12 residues.

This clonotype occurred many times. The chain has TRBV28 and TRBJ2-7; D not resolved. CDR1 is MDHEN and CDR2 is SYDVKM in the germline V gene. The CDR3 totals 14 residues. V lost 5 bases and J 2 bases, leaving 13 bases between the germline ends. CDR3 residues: CASSHPSLAYEQYF. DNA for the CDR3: TGTGCCAGCAGTCACCCCTCCCTAGCCTACGAGCAGTACTTC.

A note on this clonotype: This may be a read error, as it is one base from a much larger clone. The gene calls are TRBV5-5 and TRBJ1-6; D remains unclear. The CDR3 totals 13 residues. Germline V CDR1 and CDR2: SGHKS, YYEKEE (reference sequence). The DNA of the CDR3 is TGTGCCAGCAGCGGAATACTGGAATCACCCCTCGACTTT. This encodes CASSGILESPLDF.

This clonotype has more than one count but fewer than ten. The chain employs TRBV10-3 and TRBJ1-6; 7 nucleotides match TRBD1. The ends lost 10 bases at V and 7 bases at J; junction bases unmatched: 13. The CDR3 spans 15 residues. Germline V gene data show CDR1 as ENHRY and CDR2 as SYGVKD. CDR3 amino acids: CATQGAGQMNSPLHF. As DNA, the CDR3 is TGTGCCACCCAGGGTGCGGGACAGATGAATTCACCCCTCCACTTT.

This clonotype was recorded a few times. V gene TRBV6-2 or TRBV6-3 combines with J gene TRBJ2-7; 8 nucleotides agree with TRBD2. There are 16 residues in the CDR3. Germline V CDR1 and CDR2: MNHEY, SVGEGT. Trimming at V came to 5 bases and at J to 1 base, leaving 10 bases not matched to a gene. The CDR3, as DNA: TGTGCCAGCAGTACCAGATTCTTAGCGGGATCCTACGAGCAGTACTTC. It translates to CASSTRFLAGSYEQYF.

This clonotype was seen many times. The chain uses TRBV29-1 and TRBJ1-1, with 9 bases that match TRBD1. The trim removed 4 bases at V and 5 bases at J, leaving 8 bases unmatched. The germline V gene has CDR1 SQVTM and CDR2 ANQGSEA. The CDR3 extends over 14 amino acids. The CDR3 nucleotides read TGCAGCGTTGGTAGGAACAGGGGGCGAACTGAAGCTTTCTTT. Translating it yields CSVGRNRGRTEAFF.

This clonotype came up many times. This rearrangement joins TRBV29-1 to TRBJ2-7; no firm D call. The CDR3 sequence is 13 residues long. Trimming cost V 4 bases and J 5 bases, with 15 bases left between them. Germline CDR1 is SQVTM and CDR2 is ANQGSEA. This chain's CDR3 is CSVAFLVSHEQYF. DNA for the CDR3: TGCAGCGTTGCTTTCCTAGTTTCCCACGAGCAGTACTTC.

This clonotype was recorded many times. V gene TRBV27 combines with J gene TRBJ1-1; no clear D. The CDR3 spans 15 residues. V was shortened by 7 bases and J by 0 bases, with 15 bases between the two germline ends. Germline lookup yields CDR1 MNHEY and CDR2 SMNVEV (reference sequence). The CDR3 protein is CASIGWGAMNTEAFF. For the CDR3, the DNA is TGTGCCAGCATTGGGTGGGGTGCCATGAACACTGAAGCTTTCTTT.

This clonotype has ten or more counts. The CDR3 DNA follows: TGTGCCAGCAGTTTATTCTCGCAGTCGACCCGTTCACCCCTCCACTTT. Translating it yields CASSLFSQSTRSPLHF. This chain links TRBV27 with TRBJ1-6; no clear D gene. Looked up from germline, CDR1 is MNHEY and CDR2 is SMNVEV (reference sequence). This CDR3 contains 16 residues. Deletions cut 1 base from V and 9 bases from J, with 16 bases between.

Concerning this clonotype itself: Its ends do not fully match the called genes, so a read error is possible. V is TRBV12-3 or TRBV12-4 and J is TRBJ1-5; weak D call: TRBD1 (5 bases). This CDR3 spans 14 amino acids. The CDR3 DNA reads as TGTGCCAACAGTAATGACGGGACCAATCAGCCCCAGCATTTT. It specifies CANSNDGTNQPQHF.

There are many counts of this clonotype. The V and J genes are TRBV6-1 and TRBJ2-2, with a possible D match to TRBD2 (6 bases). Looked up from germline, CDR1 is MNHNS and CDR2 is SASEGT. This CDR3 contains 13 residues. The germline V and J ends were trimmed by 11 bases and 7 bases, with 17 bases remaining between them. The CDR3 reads CALGTSGVGELFF. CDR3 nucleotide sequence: TGTGCCCTGGGGACCTCGGGAGTCGGGGAGCTGTTTTTT.

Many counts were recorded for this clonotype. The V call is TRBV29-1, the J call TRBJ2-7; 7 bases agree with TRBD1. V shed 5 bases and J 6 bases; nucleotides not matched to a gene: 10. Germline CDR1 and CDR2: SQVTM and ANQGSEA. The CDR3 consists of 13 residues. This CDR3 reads CSVQNAAGGEQYF. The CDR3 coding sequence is TGCAGCGTTCAAAATGCTGCAGGGGGCGAGCAGTACTTC.

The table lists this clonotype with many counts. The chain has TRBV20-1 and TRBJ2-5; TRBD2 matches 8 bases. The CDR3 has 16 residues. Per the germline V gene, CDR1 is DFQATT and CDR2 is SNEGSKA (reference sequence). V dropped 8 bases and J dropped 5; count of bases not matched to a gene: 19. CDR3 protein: CSLQRGGRRRTETQYF. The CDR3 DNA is TGCAGTTTACAGCGGGGCGGGAGGCGGAGGACGGAGACCCAGTACTTC.

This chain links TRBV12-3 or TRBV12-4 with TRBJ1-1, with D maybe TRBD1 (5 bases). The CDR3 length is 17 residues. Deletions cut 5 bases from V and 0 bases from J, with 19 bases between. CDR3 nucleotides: TGTGCCAGCAGTCACAACCGGGACCGCAACATGAACACTGAAGCTTTCTTT. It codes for CASSHNRDRNMNTEAFF.

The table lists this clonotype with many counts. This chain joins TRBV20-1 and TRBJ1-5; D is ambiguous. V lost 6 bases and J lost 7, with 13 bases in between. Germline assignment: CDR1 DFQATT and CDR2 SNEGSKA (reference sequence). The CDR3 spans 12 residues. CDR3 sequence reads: CSAPRTGQPQHF. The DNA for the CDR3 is TGCAGTGCCCCCAGAACGGGACAGCCCCAGCATTTT.

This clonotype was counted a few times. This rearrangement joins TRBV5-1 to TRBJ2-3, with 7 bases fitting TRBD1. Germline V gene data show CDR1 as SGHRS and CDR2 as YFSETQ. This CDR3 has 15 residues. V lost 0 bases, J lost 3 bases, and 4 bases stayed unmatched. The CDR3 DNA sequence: TGCGCCAGCAGCTTGGATAGGGGGCGGACAGATACGCAGTATTTT. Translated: CASSLDRGRTDTQYF.

CDR3 sequence reads: CASSLTEGNTEAFF. The CDR3 DNA is TGTGCCAGCAGTTTAACAGAAGGGAACACTGAAGCTTTCTTT. The gene calls are TRBV12-3 or TRBV12-4 and TRBJ1-1; D remains unclear. The CDR3 has 14 residues. V lost 2 bases, J lost 1 base, and 8 bases lay in between.

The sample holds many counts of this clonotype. CDR3 bases: TGTGCCAGCAGTTTATCTCTGGGTGCTAATCAGCCCCAGCATTTT. This gives the protein CASSLSLGANQPQHF. The chain joins TRBV12-3 or TRBV12-4 to TRBJ1-5, with D unresolved. This CDR3 contains 15 residues. Trimming shortened V by 2 bases and J by 4 bases, and 12 bases separated the two germline ends.